This TCR beta chain is from a study of PD-1 blockade in classical Hodgkin lymphoma. The study, taken as a whole, reports: Underlying causes for the observed repertoire differences were not defined, possibly disease activity or prior therapy. Relapsed/refractory patients reportedly had the lowest baseline TCR diversity, below newly diagnosed patients, who were below healthy donors.

This CDR3 is built from 14 residues. V shed 7 bases and J shed 4 bases, with 14 bases lying between them. Per the germline V gene, CDR1 is MNHEY and CDR2 is SVGAGI. The method was immunoSEQ multiplex PCR; TCRdb's version includes in-frame clones alone and lacks a portion of them. The sample records 70,000 or so clones, 85% to 95% being singletons. Comment on this clone: Its antigen is as yet unknown.

Described time point: newly diagnosed, previously untreated cHL patient sample. Acting as the comparison were PBMCs from newly diagnosed, untreated classical Hodgkin lymphoma. This clonotype was obtained from a human donor with classical Hodgkin lymphoma. What was sequenced was peripheral blood mononuclear cells (PBMCs). This chain joins TRBV6-5 and TRBJ1-3, with D tentatively TRBD1 (5 bases). This CDR3 reads CASMVQAGGNTIYF. CDR3 sequence (DNA): TGTGCCAGCATGGTTCAGGCAGGGGGAAACACCATATATTTT.